This T cell receptor (beta chain) emerged from a study of post-analysis software for immune sequencing data. The authors incorporated unique molecular identifiers into the TCR beta cDNA libraries. TCRdb independently ran MiXCR on the PCR reads; one entry per CDR3 protein. The sample yields approximately 400,000 distinct CDR3 sequences, roughly 30% seen once. Material for sequencing was blood. This sequence was found in a girl aged 10 to 17 with multiple sclerosis.

The CDR3 reads CATRTDSTDTQYF. The CDR3 DNA reads as TGTGCCACTAGGACGGATAGCACAGATACGCAGTATTTT. The J gene is TRBJ2-3, the V gene TRBV25-1; D is unresolved. Trimming left V 10 bases short and J 0 bases short, with 11 bases between. The CDR3 is made up of 13 amino acids. From germline, CDR1 is MGHDK and CDR2 SYGVNS. Full variable domain (outside the CDR3, taken from reference TRBV25-1 and TRBJ2-3): EADIYQTPRYLVIGTGKKITLECSQTMGHDKMYWYQQDPGMELHLIHYSYGVNSTEKGDLSSESTVSRIRTEHFPLTLESARPSHTSQYLCATRTDSTDTQYFGPGTRLTVL.